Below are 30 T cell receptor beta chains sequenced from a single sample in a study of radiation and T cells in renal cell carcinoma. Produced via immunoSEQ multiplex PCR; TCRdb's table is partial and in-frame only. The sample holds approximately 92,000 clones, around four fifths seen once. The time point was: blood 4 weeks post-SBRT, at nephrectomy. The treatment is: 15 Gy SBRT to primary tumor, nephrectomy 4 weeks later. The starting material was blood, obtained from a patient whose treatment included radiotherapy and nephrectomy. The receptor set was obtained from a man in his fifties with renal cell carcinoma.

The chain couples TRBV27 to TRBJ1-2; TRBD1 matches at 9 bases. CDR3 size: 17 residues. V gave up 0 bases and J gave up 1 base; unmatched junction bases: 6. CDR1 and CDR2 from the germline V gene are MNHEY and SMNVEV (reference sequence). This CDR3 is CASSLSPGTGNNYGYTF. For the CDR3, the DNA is TGTGCCAGCAGTTTATCGCCTGGGACAGGGAATAACTATGGCTACACCTTC.

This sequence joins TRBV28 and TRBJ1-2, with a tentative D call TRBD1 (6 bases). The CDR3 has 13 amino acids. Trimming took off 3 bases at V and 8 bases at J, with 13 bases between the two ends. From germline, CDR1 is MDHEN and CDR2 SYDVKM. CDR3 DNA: TGTGCCAGCAGTTTGGTGGGACAAGGGGGCTACACCTTC. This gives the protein CASSLVGQGGYTF.

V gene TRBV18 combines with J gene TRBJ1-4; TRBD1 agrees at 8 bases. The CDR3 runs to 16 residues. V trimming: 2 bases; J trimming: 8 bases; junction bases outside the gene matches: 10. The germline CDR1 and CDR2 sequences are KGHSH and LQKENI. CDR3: CASSPTGQGADEKLFF. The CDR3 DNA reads TGTGCCAGCTCACCAACGGGGCAGGGGGCAGACGAAAAACTGTTTTTT.

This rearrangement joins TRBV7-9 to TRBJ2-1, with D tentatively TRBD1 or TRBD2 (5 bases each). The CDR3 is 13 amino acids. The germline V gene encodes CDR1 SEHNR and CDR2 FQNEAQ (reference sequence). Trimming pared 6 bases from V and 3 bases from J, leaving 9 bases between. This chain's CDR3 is CASSIGGYNEQFF. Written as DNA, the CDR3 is TGTGCCAGCAGTATTGGGGGCTACAATGAGCAGTTCTTC.

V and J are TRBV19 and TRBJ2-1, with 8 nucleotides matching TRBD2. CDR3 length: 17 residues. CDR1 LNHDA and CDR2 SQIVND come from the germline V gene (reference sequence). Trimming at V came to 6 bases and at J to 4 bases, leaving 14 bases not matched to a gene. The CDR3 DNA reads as TGTGCCAGTAGGCCAAGCGTCGGGGGGGCTGAGTACAATGAGCAGTTCTTC. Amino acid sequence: CASRPSVGGAEYNEQFF.

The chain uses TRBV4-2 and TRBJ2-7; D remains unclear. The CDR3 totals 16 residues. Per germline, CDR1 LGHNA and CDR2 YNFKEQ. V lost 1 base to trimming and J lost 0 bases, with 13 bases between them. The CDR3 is CASSQGLSANSYEQYF. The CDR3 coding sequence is TGTGCCAGCAGCCAAGGTTTGAGCGCAAACTCCTACGAGCAGTACTTC.

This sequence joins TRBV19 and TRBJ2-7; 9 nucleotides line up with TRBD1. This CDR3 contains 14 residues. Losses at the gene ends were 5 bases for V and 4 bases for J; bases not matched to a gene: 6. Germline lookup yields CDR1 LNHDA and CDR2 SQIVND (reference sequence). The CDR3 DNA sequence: TGTGCCAGTAGTCCGGGGACAGGGCGGTACGAGCAGTACTTC. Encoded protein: CASSPGTGRYEQYF.

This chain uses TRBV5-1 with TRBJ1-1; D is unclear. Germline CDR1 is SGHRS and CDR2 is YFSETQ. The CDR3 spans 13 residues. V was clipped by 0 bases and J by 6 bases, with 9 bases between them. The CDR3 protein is CASSLALSSEAFF. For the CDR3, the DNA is TGCGCCAGCAGCTTGGCTCTCTCGTCTGAAGCTTTCTTT. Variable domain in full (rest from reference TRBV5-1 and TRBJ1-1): KAGVTQTPRYLIKTRGQQVTLSCSPISGHRSVSWYQQTPGQGLQFLFEYFSETQRNKGNFPGRFSGRQFSNSRSEMNVSTLELGDSALYLCASSLALSSEAFFGQGTRLTVV.

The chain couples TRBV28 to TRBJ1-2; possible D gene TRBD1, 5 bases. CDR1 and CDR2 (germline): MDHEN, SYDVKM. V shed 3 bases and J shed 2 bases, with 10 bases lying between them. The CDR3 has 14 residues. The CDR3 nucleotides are TGTGCCAGCAGTTTCCAGGGCGGGAACTATGGCTACACCTTC. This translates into CASSFQGGNYGYTF.

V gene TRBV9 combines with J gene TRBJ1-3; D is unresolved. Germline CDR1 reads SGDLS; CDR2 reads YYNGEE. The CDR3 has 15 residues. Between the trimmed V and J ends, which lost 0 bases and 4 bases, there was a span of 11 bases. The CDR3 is CASSVDHTCGNTIYF. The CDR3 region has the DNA TGTGCCAGCAGCGTAGATCACACCTGCGGAAACACCATATATTTT.

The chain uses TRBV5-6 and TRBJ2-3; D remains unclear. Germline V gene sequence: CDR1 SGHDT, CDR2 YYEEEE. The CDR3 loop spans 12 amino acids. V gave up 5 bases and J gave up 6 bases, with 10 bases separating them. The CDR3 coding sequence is TGTGCCAGCAGGTATCTCGGGGATACGCAGTATTTT. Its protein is CASRYLGDTQYF. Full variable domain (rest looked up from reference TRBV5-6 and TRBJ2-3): DAGVTQSPTHLIKTRGQQVTLRCSPKSGHDTVSWYQQALGQGPQFIFQYYEEEERQRGNFPDRFSGHQFPNYSSELNVNALLLGDSALYLCASRYLGDTQYFGPGTRLTVL.

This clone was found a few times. CDR3 sequence: CASSLWGQGLNTEAFF. CDR3 coding DNA: TGTGCCAGCTCACTTTGGGGACAGGGCCTGAACACTGAAGCTTTCTTT. The chain links TRBV18 to TRBJ1-1; TRBD1 agrees at 9 bases. The germline CDR1 and CDR2 sequences are KGHSH and LQKENI. CDR3 size: 16 residues. J gave up 0 bases and V 4 bases, and 6 bases lay outside the gene matches.

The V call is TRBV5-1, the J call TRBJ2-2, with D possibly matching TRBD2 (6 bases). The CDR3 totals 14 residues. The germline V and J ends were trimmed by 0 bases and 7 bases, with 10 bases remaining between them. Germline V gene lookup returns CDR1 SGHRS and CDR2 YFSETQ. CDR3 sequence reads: CASSLGRGDGELFF. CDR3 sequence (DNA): TGCGCCAGCAGCTTGGGGCGGGGTGACGGGGAGCTGTTTTTT.

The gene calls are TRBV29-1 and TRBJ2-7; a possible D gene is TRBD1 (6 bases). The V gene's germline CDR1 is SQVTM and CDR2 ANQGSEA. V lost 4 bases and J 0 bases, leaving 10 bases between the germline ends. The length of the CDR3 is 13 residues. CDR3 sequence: CSVVGGSSYEQYF. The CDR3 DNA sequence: TGCAGCGTTGTTGGGGGCAGCTCCTACGAGCAGTACTTC.

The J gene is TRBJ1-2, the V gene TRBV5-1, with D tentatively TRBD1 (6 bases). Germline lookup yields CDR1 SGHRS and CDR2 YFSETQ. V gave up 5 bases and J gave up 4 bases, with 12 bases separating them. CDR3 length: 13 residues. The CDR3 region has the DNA TGCGCCAGCAGTTTCGGACAGACCTATGGCTACACCTTC. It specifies CASSFGQTYGYTF.

CDR3 loop: CASSQGDRGETQYF. The CDR3 nucleotides read TGCGCCAGCAGCCAAGGGGACCGAGGGGAGACCCAGTACTTC. This chain connects TRBV4-1 to TRBJ2-5; either TRBD1 or TRBD2 may fit D (5 bases each). Trimming shortened V by 1 base and J by 5 bases, and 11 bases separated the two germline ends. The V gene's germline CDR1 is MGHRA and CDR2 YSYEKL. This CDR3 contains 14 residues.

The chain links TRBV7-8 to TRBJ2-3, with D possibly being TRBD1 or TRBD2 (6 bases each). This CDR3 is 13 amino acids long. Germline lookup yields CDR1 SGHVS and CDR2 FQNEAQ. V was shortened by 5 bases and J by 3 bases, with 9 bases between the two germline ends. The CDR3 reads CASSRGPTDTQYF. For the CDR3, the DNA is TGTGCCAGCAGCCGGGGGCCGACAGATACGCAGTATTTT.

In DNA form, the CDR3 reads TGTGCCAGCAGTGACCTATCTAGCGGGAACTACAATGAGCAGTTCTTC. Its translation is CASSDLSSGNYNEQFF. The rearrangement links TRBV6-1 to TRBJ2-1; 9 positions agree with TRBD2. After removal of 3 bases from V and 3 bases from J, the junction contained 6 bases not matched to a gene. Germline V gene sequence: CDR1 MNHNS, CDR2 SASEGT. The CDR3 is 16 residues long.

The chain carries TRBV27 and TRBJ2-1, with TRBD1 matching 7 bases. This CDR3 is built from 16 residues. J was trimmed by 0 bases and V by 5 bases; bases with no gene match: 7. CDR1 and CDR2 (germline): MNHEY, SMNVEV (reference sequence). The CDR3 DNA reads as TGTGCCAGCAGTGTTCGGACAGGTAGCTCCTACAATGAGCAGTTCTTC. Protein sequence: CASSVRTGSSYNEQFF.

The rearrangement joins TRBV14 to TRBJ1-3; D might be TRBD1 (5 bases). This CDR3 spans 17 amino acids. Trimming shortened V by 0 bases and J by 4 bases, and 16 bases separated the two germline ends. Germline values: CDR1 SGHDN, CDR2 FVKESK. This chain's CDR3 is CASSQDPRGREGNTIYF. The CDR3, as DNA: TGTGCCAGCAGCCAAGATCCCCGTGGCAGGGAGGGAAACACCATATATTTT.

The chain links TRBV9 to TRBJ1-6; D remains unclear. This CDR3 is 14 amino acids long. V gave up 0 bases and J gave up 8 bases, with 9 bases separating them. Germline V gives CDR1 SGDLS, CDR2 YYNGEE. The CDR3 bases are TGTGCCAGCAGCGTAGCCGGGTTTGATTCACCCCTCCACTTT. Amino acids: CASSVAGFDSPLHF.

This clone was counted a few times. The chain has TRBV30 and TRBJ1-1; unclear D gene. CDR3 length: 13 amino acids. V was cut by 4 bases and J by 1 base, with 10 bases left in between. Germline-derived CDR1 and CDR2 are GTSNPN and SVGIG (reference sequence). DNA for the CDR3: TGTGCCTGGAAGAAGACCGGGAACACTGAAGCTTTCTTT. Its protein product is CAWKKTGNTEAFF.

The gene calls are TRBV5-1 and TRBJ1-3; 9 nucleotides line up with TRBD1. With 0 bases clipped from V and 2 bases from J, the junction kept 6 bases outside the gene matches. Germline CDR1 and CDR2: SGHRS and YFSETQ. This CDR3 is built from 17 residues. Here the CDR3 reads CASSLEGGTGTGNTIYF. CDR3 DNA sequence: TGCGCCAGCAGCTTGGAAGGTGGGACAGGGACTGGAAACACCATATATTTT.

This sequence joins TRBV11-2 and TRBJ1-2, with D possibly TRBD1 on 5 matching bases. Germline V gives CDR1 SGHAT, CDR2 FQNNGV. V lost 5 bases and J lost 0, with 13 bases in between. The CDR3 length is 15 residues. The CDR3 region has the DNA TGTGCCAGCAGCGTTACGTGGGGGGCTAACTATGGCTACACCTTC. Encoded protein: CASSVTWGANYGYTF. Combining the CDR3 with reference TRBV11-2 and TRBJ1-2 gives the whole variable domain EAGVAQSPRYKIIEKRQSVAFWCNPISGHATLYWYQQILGQGPKLLIQFQNNGVVDDSQLPKDRFSAERLKGVDSTLKIQPAKLEDSAVYLCASSVTWGANYGYTFGSGTRLTVV.

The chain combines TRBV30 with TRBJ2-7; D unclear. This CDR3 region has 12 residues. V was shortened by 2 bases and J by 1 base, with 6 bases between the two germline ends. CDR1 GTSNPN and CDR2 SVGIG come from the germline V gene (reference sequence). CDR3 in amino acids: CAWSPDSYEQYF. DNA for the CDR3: TGTGCCTGGAGTCCGGATTCCTACGAGCAGTACTTC.

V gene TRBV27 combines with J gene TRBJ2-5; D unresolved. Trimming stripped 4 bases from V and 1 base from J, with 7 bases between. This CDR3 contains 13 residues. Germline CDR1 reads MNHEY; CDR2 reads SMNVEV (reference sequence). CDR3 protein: CASSSLFQETQYF. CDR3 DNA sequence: TGTGCCAGCAGTTCCCTCTTCCAAGAGACCCAGTACTTC.

Here the CDR3 DNA reads TGTGCCAGCAGCCCCGGACATCAGCTTTACTACGGGAATGAGCAGTTCTTC. Its translation: CASSPGHQLYYGNEQFF. The rearrangement uses TRBV7-8 and TRBJ2-1; possible D gene TRBD1, 5 bases. This CDR3 region has 17 residues. In germline, CDR1 is SGHVS, CDR2 FQNEAQ. V was pared by 5 bases and J by 7 bases, with 24 bases between.

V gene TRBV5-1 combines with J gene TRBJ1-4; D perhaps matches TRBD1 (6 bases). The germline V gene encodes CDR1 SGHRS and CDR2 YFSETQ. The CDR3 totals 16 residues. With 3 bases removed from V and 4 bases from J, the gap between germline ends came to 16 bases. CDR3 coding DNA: TGCGCCAGCAGCTCCCCTACAGGGACGGATAATGAAAAACTGTTTTTT. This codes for CASSSPTGTDNEKLFF.

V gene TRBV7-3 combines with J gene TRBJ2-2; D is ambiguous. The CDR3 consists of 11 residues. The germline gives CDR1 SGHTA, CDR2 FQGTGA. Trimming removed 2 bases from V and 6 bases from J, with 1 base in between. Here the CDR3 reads CASSLSGELFF. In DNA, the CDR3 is TGTGCCAGCAGCTTATCCGGGGAGCTGTTTTTT.

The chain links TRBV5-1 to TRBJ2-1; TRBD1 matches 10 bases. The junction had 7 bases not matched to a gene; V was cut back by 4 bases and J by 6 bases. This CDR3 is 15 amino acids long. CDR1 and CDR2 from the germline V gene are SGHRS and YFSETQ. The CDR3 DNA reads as TGCGCCAGCAGCCTGGGGACAGGGGTTTTCAATGAGCAGTTCTTC. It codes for CASSLGTGVFNEQFF.